This T cell receptor beta chain was identified in a study of T cell repertoires in cytomegalovirus infection. Study background: TCR beta signatures that were public indicated CMV infection and matching HLA type.

The sample holds many counts of this clonotype. The target antigen is unknown. Germline loops: CDR1 MGHRA, CDR2 YSYEKL. Losses at the gene ends were 2 bases for V and 2 bases for J; bases not matched to a gene: 8. This CDR3 comprises 16 residues. TCRdb passed the reads through MiXCR, listing each CDR3 protein once. The data show roughly 990,000 distinct CDR3 sequences, approximately 31% seen once. The study's findings and limits: Cumulative public TCR beta family frequency identified carriers of CMV plus the relevant HLA.

The V gene is TRBV4-1, the J gene TRBJ1-2, with 7 bases fitting TRBD1. This specimen consisted of cultured CD8+ T cells from PBMCs, obtained from culture after CMV antigen stimulation. The TCR was taken from a human donor in good health (CMV status not recorded). Some clones in this sample may be carry-over from other donors' samples. CDR3 nucleotide sequence: TGCGCCAGCAGCCAACTCACAACGACAGGGAACTATGGCTACACCTTC. As protein: CASSQLTTTGNYGYTF.